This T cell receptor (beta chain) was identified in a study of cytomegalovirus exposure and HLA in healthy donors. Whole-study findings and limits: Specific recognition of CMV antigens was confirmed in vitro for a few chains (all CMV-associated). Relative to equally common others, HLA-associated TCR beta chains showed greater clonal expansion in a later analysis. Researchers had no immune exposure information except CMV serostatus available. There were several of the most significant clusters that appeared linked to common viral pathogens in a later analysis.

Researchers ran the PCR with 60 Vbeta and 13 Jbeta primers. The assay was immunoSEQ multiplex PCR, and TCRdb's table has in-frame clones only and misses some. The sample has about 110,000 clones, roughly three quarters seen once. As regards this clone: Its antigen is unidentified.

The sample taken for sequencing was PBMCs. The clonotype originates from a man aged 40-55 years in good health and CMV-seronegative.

CDR3 coding DNA: TGTGCCAGCAGCTTAGACGGGACAGACACTGAAGCTTTCTTT. Its translation: CASSLDGTDTEAFF. The chain combines TRBV11-2 with TRBJ1-1; 7 nucleotides agree with TRBD1. CDR3 size: 14 residues. Germline V gene lookup returns CDR1 SGHAT and CDR2 FQNNGV. The V and J ends lost 0 bases and 3 bases, in that order; junction bases with no gene match: 1. Full variable domain (outside the CDR3, taken from reference TRBV11-2 and TRBJ1-1): EAGVAQSPRYKIIEKRQSVAFWCNPISGHATLYWYQQILGQGPKLLIQFQNNGVVDDSQLPKDRFSAERLKGVDSTLKIQPAKLEDSAVYLCASSLDGTDTEAFFGQGTRLTVV.